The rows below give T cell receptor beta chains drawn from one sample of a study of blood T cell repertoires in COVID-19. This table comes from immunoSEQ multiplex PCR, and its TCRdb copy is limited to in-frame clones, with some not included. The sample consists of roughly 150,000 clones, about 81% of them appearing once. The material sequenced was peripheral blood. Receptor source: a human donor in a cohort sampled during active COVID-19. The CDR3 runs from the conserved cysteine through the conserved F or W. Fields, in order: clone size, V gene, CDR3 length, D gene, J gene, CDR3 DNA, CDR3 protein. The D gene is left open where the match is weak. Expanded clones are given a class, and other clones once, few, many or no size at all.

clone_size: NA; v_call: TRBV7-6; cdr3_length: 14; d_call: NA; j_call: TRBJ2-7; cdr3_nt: TGTGCCAGCAGCTTAATAGGAGAGTCCTACGAGCAGTACTTC; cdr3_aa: CASSLIGESYEQYF
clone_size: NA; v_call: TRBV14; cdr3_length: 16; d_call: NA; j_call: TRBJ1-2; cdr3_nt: TGTGCCAGCAGCCTGCAAGGGGTCGGACAGAACTATGGCTACACCTTC; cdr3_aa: CASSLQGVGQNYGYTF
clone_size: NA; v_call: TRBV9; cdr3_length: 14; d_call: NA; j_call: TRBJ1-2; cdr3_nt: TGTGCCAGCAGCGTACAGCAGGGAATGGGTGGCTACACCTTC; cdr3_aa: CASSVQQGMGGYTF
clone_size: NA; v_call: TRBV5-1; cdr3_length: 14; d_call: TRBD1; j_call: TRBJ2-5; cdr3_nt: TGCGCCAGCAGTACCGGGACAGCCCAAGAGACCCAGTACTTC; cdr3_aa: CASSTGTAQETQYF
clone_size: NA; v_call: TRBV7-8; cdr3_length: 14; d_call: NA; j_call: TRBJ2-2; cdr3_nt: TGTGCCAGCAGCTTACTGTCAGGGGCCGGGGAGCTGTTTTTT; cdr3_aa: CASSLLSGAGELFF
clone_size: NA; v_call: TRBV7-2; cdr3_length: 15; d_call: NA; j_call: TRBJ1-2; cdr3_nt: TGTGCCAGCAGCCCCTCGGGAGGGGTAAACTATGGCTACACCTTC; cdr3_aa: CASSPSGGVNYGYTF
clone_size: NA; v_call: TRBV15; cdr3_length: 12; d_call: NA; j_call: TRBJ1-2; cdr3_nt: TGTGCCACCTCATCCATGGGAGCTGGCTACACCTTC; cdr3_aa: CATSSMGAGYTF
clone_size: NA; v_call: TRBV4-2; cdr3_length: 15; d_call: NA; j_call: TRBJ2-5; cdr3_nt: TGTGCCAGCAGCCAAGAGAAGGATCACGGGGAGACCCAGTACTTC; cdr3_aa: CASSQEKDHGETQYF
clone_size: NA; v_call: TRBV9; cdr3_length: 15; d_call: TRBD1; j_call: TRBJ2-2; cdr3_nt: TGTGCCAGCAGCGTACTGGGACAGGGGGCTGGGGAGCTGTTTTTT; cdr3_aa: CASSVLGQGAGELFF
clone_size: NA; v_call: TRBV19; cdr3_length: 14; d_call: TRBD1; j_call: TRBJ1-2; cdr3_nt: TGTGCCAGTAGTGCCAGGGGGCGAGACTATGGCTACACCTTC; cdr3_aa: CASSARGRDYGYTF
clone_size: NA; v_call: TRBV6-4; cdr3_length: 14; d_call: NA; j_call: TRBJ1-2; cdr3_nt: TGTGCCAGCAGTGACTCCTTTAAAAACTATGGCTACACCTTC; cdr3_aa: CASSDSFKNYGYTF
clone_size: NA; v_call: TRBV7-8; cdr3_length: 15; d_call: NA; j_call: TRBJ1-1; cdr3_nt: TGTGCCAGCAGCTTAATTACAGGGCTTGTTACTGAAGCTTTCTTT; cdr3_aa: CASSLITGLVTEAFF
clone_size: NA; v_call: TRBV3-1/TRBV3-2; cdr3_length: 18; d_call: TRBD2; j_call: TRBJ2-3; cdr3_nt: TGTGCCAGCAGCCCTCCTCCCCCTCTAGCGGGGAACACAGATACGCAGTATTTT; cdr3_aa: CASSPPPPLAGNTDTQYF
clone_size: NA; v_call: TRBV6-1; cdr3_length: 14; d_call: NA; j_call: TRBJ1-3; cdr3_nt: TGTGCCAGCAGTGATGGCAGATCTGGAAACACCATATATTTT; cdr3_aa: CASSDGRSGNTIYF
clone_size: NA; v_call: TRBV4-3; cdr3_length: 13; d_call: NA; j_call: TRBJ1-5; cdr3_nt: TGCGCCAGCAGCATACAGGTCGAGCAGCCCCAGCATTTT; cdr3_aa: CASSIQVEQPQHF
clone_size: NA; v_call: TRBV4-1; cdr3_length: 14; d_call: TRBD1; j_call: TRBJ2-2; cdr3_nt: TGCGCCAGCAGTCGACAGGGTTTCACCGGGGAGCTGTTTTTT; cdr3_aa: CASSRQGFTGELFF
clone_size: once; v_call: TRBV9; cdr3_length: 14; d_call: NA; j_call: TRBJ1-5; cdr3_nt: TGTGCCAGCAGCGTTACAGATAGCAATCAGCCCCAGCATTTT; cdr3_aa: CASSVTDSNQPQHF
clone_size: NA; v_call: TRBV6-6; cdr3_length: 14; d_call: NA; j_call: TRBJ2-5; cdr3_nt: TGTGCCAGCAGTCCGCGACAATACCAAGAGACCCAGTACTTC; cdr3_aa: CASSPRQYQETQYF
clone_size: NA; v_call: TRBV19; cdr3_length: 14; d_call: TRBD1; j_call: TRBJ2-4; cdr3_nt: TGTGCCAGTAGTGCTATCCTAGACAGGGGGCACCCTTACTTC; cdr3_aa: CASSAILDRGHPYF
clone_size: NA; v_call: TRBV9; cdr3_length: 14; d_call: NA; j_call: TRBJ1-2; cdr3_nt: TGTGCCAGCAGCGTAGGGGGCAGATCCAATGGCTACACCTTC; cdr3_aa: CASSVGGRSNGYTF
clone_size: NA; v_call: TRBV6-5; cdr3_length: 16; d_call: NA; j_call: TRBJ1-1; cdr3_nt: TGTGCCAGCAGTTACTTTAAAGGGAGCGGGCACACTGAAGCTTTCTTT; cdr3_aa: CASSYFKGSGHTEAFF
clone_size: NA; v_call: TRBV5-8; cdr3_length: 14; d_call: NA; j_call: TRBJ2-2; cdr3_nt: TGTGCCAGCAGCTTGCGCAGGCCCACCGGGGAGCTGTTTTTT; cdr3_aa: CASSLRRPTGELFF
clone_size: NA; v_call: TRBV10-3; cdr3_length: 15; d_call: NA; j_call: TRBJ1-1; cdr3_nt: TGTGCCATCAGCCATCCAGGCGTAGAGAACACTGAAGCTTTCTTT; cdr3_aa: CAISHPGVENTEAFF
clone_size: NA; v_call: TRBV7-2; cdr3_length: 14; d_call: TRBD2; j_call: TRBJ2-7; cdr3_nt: TGTGCCAGCAGCTTAGCGAGCGGGATCTACGAGCAGTACTTC; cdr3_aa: CASSLASGIYEQYF
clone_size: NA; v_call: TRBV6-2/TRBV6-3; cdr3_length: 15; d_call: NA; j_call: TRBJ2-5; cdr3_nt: TGTGCCAGCAGTTCTCTGGGGGCCCCATTTGAGACCCAGTACTTC; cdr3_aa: CASSSLGAPFETQYF
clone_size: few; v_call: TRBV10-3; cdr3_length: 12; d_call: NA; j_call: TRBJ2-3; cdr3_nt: TGTGCCATCAGTCCCGAGGGGGAAGCGCAGTATTTT; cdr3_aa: CAISPEGEAQYF
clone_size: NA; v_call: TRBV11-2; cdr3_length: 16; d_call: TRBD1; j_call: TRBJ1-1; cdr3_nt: TGTGCCAGCAGCTTAGGCCGGACAGGGGTAAGCACTGAAGCTTTCTTT; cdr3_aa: CASSLGRTGVSTEAFF
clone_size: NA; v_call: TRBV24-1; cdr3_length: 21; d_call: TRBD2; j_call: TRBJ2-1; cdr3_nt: TGTGCCACCAGTGATTGGACTCGGGACACGGACCCGGGACTAGAATTCAATGAGCAGTTCTTC; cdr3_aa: CATSDWTRDTDPGLEFNEQFF
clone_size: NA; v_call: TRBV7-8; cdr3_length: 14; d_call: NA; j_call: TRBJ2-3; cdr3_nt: TGTGCCAGCAGCCGCCCACATGGCACAGATACGCAGTATTTT; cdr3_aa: CASSRPHGTDTQYF
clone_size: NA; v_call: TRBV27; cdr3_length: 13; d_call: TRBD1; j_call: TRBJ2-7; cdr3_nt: TGTGCCAGCAGTTGGGGGACAGGGAACGAGCAGTACTTC; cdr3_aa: CASSWGTGNEQYF
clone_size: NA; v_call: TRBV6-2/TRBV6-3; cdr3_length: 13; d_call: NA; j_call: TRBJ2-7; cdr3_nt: TGTGCCAGCAGTTATAGTAATAGCTACGAGCAGTACTTC; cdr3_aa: CASSYSNSYEQYF
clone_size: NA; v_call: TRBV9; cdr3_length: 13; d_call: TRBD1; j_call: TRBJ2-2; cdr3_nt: TGTGCCAGCCGGACAGGGCCCACCGGGGAGCTGTTTTTT; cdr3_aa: CASRTGPTGELFF
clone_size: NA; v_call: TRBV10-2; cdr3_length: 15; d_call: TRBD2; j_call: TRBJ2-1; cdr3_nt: TGCGCCAGCAGGAGTACAGCGGGAGATCTCAATGAGCAGTTCTTC; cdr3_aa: CASRSTAGDLNEQFF
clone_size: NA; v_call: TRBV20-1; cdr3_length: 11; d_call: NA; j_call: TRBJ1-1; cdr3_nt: TGCAGTGCAGAGGGTAACACTGAAGCTTTCTTT; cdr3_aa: CSAEGNTEAFF
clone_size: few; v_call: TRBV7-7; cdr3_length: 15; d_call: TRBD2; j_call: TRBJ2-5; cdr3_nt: TGTGCTAGCAGTCGTGGACTAGCGGAACAAGAGACCCAGTACTTC; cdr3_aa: CASSRGLAEQETQYF
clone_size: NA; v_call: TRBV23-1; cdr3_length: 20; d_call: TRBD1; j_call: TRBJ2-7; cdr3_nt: TGCGCCAGCAGTCACGAAGACGCCGCGACAGGGGATTTACGGAATATCAAGCAGTACTTC; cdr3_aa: CASSHEDAATGDLRNIKQYF
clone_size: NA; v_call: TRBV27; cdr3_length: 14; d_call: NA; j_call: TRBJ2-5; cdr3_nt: TGTGCCAGCAGTTTTCGCCTAGGGGAAGAGACCCAGTACTTC; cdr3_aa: CASSFRLGEETQYF
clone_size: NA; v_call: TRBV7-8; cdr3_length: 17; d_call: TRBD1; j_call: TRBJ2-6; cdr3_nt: TGTGCCAGCAGCTTAGGAACAGGGGGGCCTGGGGCCAACGTCCTGACTTTC; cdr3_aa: CASSLGTGGPGANVLTF
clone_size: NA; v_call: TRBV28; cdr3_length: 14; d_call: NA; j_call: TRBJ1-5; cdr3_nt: TGTGCCAGCAGTCCACTACAGGAGAATCAGCCCCAGCATTTT; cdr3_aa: CASSPLQENQPQHF
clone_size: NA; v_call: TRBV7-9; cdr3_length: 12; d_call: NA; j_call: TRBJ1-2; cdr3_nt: TGTGCCAGCAGCCCAACAGTGGGTGGCTACACCTTC; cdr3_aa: CASSPTVGGYTF
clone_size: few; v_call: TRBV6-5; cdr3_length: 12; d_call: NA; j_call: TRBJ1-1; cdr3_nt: TGTGCCAGCAGTTACACAGGTGCTGAAGCTTTCTTT; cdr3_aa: CASSYTGAEAFF
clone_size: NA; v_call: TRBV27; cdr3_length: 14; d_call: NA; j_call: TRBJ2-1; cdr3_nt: TGTGCCAGCAGCATACCGGGACTAAGGGGGGAGCAGTTCTTC; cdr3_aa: CASSIPGLRGEQFF
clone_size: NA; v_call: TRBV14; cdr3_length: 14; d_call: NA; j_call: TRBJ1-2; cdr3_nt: TGTGCCAGCAGCCAAGCTAGGTTTGCGGGCGGCTACACCTTC; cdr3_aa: CASSQARFAGGYTF
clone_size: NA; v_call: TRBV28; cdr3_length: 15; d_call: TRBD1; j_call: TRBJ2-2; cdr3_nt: TGTGCCAGCAGTTTCGGTGGACAGGGCACCGGGGAGCTGTTTTTT; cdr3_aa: CASSFGGQGTGELFF
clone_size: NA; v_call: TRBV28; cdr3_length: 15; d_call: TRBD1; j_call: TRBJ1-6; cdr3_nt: TGTGCCAACAGTTCCCCGGGACAGGGATATTCACCCCTCCACTTT; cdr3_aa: CANSSPGQGYSPLHF
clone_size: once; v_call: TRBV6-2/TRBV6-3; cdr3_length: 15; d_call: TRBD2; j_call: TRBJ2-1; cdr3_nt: TGTGCCAGCAGTTCACTAGCGGGAGGGATCCATGAGCAGTTCTTC; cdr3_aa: CASSSLAGGIHEQFF
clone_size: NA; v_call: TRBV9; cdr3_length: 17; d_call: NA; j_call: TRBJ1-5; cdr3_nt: TGTGCCAGCAGCGTAACGCCCCTGTCCAGGGCTCAGCAGCCCCAGCATTTT; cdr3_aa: CASSVTPLSRAQQPQHF
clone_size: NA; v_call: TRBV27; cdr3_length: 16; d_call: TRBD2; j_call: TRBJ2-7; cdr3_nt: TGTGCCAGCAGTTTTCTAGCGGGAGAGATCCCCTACGAGCAGTACTTC; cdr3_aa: CASSFLAGEIPYEQYF
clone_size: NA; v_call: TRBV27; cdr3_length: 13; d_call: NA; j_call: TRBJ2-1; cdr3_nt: TGTGCCAGCAGTCGCCTGGTGGGGCATGAGCAGTTCTTC; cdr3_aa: CASSRLVGHEQFF
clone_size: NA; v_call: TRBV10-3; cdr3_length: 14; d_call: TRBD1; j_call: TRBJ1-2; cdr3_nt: TGTGCCATCAGTTCCGGGACAGGGGGATCCGGCTACACCTTC; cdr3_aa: CAISSGTGGSGYTF
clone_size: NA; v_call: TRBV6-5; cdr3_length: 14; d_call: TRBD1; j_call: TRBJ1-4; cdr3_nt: TGTGCCAGCAGCGTGGGACAGGGGTATGAAAAACTGTTTTTT; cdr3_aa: CASSVGQGYEKLFF
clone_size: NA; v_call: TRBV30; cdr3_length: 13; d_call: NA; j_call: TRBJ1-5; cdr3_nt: TGTGCCTGGAGTGTCGGGGGGGATCAGCCCCAGCATTTT; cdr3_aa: CAWSVGGDQPQHF
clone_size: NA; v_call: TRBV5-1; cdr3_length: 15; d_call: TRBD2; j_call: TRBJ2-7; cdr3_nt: TGCGCCAGCAGCCCAACTAGCGGGACATACCACGAGCAGTACTTC; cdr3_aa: CASSPTSGTYHEQYF